This record looks at one T cell receptor beta chain sequence and its context. As yet, its antigen is unknown. Clones were read by immunoSEQ multiplex PCR, and TCRdb kept only the in-frame ones, dropping some. The sample carries around 2,200 clones, 72% recorded once. The CDR3 consists of 16 residues. The ends lost 5 bases at V and 4 bases at J; junction bases unmatched: 12. From germline, CDR1 is MGHRA and CDR2 YSYEKL. This entry is derived from a study of CD8 T cell repertoires and HIV-1 epitope variants. This chain links TRBV4-1 with TRBJ1-2; 8 bases are shared with TRBD1. This clonotype originated in a male donor with HIV. Material: cultured CD8+ T cells derived from PBMCs. The CDR3 loop is CASSENSGGAPYGYTF. CDR3 nucleotide sequence: TGCGCCAGCAGCGAGAACTCAGGGGGCGCTCCCTATGGCTACACCTTC.